Below, 2 T cell receptor beta chains from the same sample are listed, as sequenced in a study of OX40 agonist ivuxolimab in advanced cancers. Library preparation was by the immunoSEQ multiplex PCR assay. In TCRdb, the immuneACCESS table is reduced to in-frame sequences with V and J assigned. These tables do not hold every clone; where another copy was compared, an unresolved V gene accounts for under half, and the others remain unexplained. Here the sample has roughly 80,000 clones; about 86% occur a single time. 1.9% of the sample is in the top ten clones. The source material was CD4+ or CD8+ T cells sorted from blood, sampled in a trial of the OX40 agonist ivuxolimab. The source of these receptors is an adult with an advanced solid tumor such as melanoma, head and neck, liver or kidney cancer.

The gene calls are TRBV15 and TRBJ2-4, with 9 nucleotides matching TRBD1. The V segment lost 3 bases and the J segment 4 bases; nucleotides outside the gene matches: 4. Germline V gene sequence: CDR1 LNHNV, CDR2 YYDKDF (reference sequence). The CDR3 totals 15 residues. This chain's CDR3 is CATSSPGQGKNIQYF. The CDR3 bases are TGTGCCACCAGCAGTCCGGGACAGGGAAAAAACATTCAGTACTTC.

The J gene is TRBJ1-2, the V gene TRBV4-3; the D is unclear. Germline V CDR1 and CDR2: LGHNA, YSLEER. Trimming took off 0 bases at V and 1 base at J, with 6 bases between the two ends. This CDR3 is 14 amino acids long. The CDR3 DNA reads as TGCGCCAGCAGCCAAGACGGGTATAACTATGGCTACACCTTC. It encodes CASSQDGYNYGYTF.